These 3 T cell receptor beta chains share one sample of origin, sequenced in a study of T cell repertoires in cytomegalovirus infection. The antigens for these receptors are not known. TCRdb re-called the reads with MiXCR, one entry per CDR3 protein. The data contain around 570,000 distinct CDR3 sequences, roughly 43% of them singletons. Specimen: cultured PBMCs, collected from culture after CMV antigen stimulation. These receptors were collected from a human donor in good health (CMV status not recorded). Some clones in this sample may be carry-over from other donors' samples.

The chain joins TRBV11-3 to TRBJ2-1; the D call may be TRBD1 or TRBD2 (7 bases each). CDR3 length: 16 residues. V lost 4 bases and J lost 3, with 16 bases in between. CDR1 and CDR2 (germline): SGHNT, YENEEA. CDR3 in amino acids: CASSSGGGALYNEQFF. For the CDR3, the DNA is TGTGCCAGCAGCTCAGGGGGGGGGGCACTCTACAATGAGCAGTTCTTC.

This chain joins TRBV11-2 and TRBJ2-2; D is perhaps TRBD1 or TRBD2 (5 bases each). The CDR3 is made up of 14 amino acids. Germline V gene sequence: CDR1 SGHAT, CDR2 FQNNGV. V shed 2 bases and J shed 8 bases, with 12 bases lying between them. CDR3 nucleotides: TGTGCCAGCAGCTTATCGGGACGGGGAGGGGAGCTGTTTTTT. As protein: CASSLSGRGGELFF. Drawing the rest from reference TRBV11-2 and TRBJ2-2, the complete variable domain is EAGVAQSPRYKIIEKRQSVAFWCNPISGHATLYWYQQILGQGPKLLIQFQNNGVVDDSQLPKDRFSAERLKGVDSTLKIQPAKLEDSAVYLCASSLSGRGGELFFGEGSRLTVL.

This clonotype has a handful of counts. The J gene is TRBJ2-5, the V gene TRBV19, with TRBD2 identical over 7 bases. CDR1 is LNHDA and CDR2 is SQIVND in the germline V gene (reference sequence). After removal of 3 bases from V and 0 bases from J, the junction contained 4 bases not matched to a gene. The CDR3 totals 15 residues. CDR3 nucleotide sequence: TGTGCCAGTAGTATCCAGCGGGGAGACCAAGAGACCCAGTACTTC. This encodes CASSIQRGDQETQYF.